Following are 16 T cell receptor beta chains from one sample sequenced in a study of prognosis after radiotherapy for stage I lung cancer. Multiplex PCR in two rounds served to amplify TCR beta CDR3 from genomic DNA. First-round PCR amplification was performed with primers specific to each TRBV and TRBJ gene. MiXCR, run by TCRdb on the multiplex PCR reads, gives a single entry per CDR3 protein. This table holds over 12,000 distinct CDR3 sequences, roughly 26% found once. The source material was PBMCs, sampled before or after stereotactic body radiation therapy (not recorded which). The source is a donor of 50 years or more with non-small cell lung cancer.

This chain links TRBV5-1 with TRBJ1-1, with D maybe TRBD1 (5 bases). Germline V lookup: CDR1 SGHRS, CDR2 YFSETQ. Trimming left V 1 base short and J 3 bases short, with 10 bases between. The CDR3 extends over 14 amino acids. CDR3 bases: TGCGCCAGCAGCTTGTCTGGGGGTGACACTGAAGCTTTCTTT. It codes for CASSLSGGDTEAFF.

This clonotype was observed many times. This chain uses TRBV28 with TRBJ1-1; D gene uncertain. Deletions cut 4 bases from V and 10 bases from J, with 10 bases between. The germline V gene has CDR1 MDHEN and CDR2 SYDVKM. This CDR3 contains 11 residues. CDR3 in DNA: TGTGCCAGCAGTTCAAGGCTGCGAGCTTTCTTT. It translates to CASSSRLRAFF.

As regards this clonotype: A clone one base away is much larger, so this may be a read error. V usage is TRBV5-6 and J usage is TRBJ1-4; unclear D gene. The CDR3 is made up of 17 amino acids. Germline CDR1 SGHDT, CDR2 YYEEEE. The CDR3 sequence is CAGSRIREAATNEKLFF. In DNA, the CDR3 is TGTGCCGGCAGCAGGATCCGTGAGGCTGCAACTAATGAAAAACTGTTTTTT.

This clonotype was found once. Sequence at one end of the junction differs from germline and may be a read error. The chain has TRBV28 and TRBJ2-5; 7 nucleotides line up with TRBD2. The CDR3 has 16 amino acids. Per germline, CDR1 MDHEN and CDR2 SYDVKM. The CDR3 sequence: CSSSSHGAGDLETQYF. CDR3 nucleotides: TGCTCCAGCAGTTCTCACGGGGCGGGGGATTTAGAGACCCAGTACTTC. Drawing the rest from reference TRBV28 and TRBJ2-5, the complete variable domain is DVKVTQSSRYLVKRTGEKVFLECVQDMDHENMFWYRQDPGLGLRLIYFSYDVKMKEKGDIPEGYSVSREKKERFSLILESASTNQTSMYLCSSSSHGAGDLETQYFGPGTRLLVL.

The CDR3 reads CASKHTGRGFYGYTF. CDR3 coding DNA: TGTGCCAGCAAACACACCGGGAGAGGGTTCTATGGCTACACCTTC. The gene calls are TRBV6-2 or TRBV6-3 and TRBJ1-2; D is unclear. Trimming shortened V by 7 bases and J by 4 bases, and 19 bases separated the two germline ends. Germline CDR1 MNHEY, CDR2 SVGEGT. This CDR3 has 15 residues.

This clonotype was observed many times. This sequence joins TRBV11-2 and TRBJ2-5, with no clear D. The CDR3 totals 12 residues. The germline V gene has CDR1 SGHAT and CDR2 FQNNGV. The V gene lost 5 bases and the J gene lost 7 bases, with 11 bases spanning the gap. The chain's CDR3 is CASSRAKRTQYF. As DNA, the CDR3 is TGTGCCAGCAGCCGGGCCAAGCGGACCCAGTACTTC.

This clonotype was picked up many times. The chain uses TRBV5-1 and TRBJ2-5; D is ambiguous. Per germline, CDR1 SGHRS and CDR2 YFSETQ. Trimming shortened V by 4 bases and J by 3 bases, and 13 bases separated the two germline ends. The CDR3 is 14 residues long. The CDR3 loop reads CASSKEPQKETQYF. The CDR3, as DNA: TGCGCCAGCAGCAAGGAGCCACAGAAAGAGACCCAGTACTTC.

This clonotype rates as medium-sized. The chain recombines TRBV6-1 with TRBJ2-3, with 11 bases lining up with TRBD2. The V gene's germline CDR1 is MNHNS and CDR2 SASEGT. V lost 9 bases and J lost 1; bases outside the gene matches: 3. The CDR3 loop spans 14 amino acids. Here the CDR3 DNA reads TGTGCCAGTGGACTAGCGGGCCGCACAGATACGCAGTATTTT. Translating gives CASGLAGRTDTQYF.

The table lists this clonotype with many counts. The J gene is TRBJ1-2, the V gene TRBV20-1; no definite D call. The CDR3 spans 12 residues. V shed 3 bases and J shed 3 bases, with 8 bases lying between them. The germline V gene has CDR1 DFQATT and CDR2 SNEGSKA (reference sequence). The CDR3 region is CSARNQDYGYTF. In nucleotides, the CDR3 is TGCAGTGCTAGGAATCAGGACTATGGCTACACCTTC.

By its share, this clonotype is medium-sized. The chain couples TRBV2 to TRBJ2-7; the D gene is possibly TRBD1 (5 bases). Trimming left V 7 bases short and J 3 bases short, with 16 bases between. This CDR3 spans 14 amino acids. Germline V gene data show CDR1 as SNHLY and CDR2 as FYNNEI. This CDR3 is CASNTGGQFYEQYF. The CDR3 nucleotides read TGTGCCAGCAATACAGGTGGCCAATTCTACGAGCAGTACTTC.

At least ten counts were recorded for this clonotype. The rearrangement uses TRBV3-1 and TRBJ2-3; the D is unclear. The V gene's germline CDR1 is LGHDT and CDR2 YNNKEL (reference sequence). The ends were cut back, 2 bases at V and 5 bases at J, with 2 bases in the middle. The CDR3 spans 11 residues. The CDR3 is CASSQLDTQYF. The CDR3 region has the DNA TGTGCCAGCAGCCAACTAGATACGCAGTATTTT.

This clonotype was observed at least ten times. The CDR3 here is CASSKNPTGLTEAFF. The CDR3 nucleotides read TGTGCCAGCAGCAAAAATCCGACAGGGCTCACTGAAGCTTTCTTT. The chain has TRBV2 and TRBJ1-1; 7 bases agree with TRBD1. This CDR3 spans 15 amino acids. Germline CDR1 reads SNHLY; CDR2 reads FYNNEI. V was clipped by 6 bases and J by 4 bases; unmatched bases: 11.

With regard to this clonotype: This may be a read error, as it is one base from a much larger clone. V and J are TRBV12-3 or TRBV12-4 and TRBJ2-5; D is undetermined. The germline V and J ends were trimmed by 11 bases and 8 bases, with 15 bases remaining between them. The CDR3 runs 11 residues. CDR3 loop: CACTNYSTQYF. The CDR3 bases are TGTGCCTGCACCAACTACTCCACCCAGTACTTC.

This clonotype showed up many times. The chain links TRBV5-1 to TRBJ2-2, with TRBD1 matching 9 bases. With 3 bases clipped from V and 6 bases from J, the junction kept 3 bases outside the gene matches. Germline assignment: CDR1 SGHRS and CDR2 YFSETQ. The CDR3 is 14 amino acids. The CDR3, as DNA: TGCGCCAGCAGCTGGGACAGGGTGTCCGGGGAGCTGTTTTTT. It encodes CASSWDRVSGELFF. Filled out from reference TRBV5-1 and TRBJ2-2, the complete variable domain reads KAGVTQTPRYLIKTRGQQVTLSCSPISGHRSVSWYQQTPGQGLQFLFEYFSETQRNKGNFPGRFSGRQFSNSRSEMNVSTLELGDSALYLCASSWDRVSGELFFGEGSRLTVL.

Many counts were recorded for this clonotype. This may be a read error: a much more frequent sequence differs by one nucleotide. CDR3 loop: CASSSSGRAVYGQYF. CDR3 nucleotide sequence: TGTGCCAGCAGCTCTAGCGGGAGGGCCGTCTACGGGCAGTACTTC. V gene TRBV3-1 combines with J gene TRBJ2-7; 12 bases line up with TRBD2. The CDR3 has 15 amino acids. Per the germline V gene, CDR1 is LGHDT and CDR2 is YNNKEL (reference sequence).

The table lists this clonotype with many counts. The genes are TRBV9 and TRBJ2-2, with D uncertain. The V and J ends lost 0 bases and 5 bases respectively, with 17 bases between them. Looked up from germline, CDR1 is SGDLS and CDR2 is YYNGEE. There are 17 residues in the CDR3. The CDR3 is CASSVGILVMETGELFF. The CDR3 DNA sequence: TGTGCCAGCAGCGTAGGAATCCTAGTAATGGAGACCGGGGAGCTGTTTTTT. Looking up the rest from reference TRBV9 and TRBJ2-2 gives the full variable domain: DSGVTQTPKHLITATGQRVTLRCSPRSGDLSVYWYQQSLDQGLQFLIQYYNGEERAKGNILERFSAQQFPDLHSELNLSSLELGDSALYFCASSVGILVMETGELFFGEGSRLTVL.